The source of this T cell receptor (beta chain) is a study of blood T cells in healthy people across ages. The germline V gene has CDR1 KGHDR and CDR2 SFDVKD. Trimming took off 6 bases at V and 4 bases at J, with 17 bases between the two ends. This CDR3 is built from 15 residues. Next came a second PCR, run for about 7 to 12 cycles, which used a sample-barcoded 5' primer along with a J-beta primer mix. TCRdb redid the calling of the 5' RACE reads with MiXCR, one entry per CDR3 protein. Here the sample spans 1.5 million to 2 million distinct CDR3 sequences, 25% to 30% being singletons. This sequence was found in a woman under 40 in good health. Sequenced material: blood. The chain links TRBV24-1 to TRBJ1-2; no clear D gene. CDR3 sequence (DNA): TGTGCCACCAGTCTCGGCTCCGTCCCTCCCTATGGCTACACCTTC. Protein product: CATSLGSVPPYGYTF.